This paragraph reports one T cell receptor beta chain. Its antigen is still unknown. This sample was taken from a study of T cell responses to AZD1222 COVID-19 vaccine. General study points: Only six individuals given AZD1222 were seropositive at baseline. An increase in Spike-specific TCR breadth and depth was observed after two AZD1222 doses. Repertoire sampling was restricted to post-peak T cell response timepoints.

There are 15 residues in the CDR3. Trimming cost V 0 bases and J 4 bases, with 9 bases left between them. Per germline, CDR1 MNHEY and CDR2 SVGAGI. TCRdb keeps only in-frame clones here, not all; method: immunoSEQ multiplex PCR. The repertoire holds 35,000 to 45,000 clones, with over 70% as singletons. The genes are TRBV6-5 and TRBJ1-4; no definite D call. Sample: peripheral blood, taken on day 0 of AZD1222 vaccination. This clonotype was sampled from an adult in good health. The CDR3 DNA sequence: TGTGCCAGCAGTTACTCTGCAGGATTTAATGAAAAACTGTTTTTT. Its translation is CASSYSAGFNEKLFF.